This passage covers 29 T cell receptor beta chains from one sample sequenced in a study of cytomegalovirus exposure and HLA in healthy donors. The PCR made use of 60 Vbeta and 13 Jbeta primers. The repertoire was sequenced with immunoSEQ multiplex PCR; TCRdb's copy has only in-frame clones and lacks some. The sample holds fewer than 110,000 clones, 65% to 85% seen once. Sequenced sample: PBMCs. These receptors came from a man younger than 35 in good health and CMV-seronegative.

The chain has TRBV19 and TRBJ1-2, with D possibly matching TRBD1 (5 bases). The CDR3 extends over 13 amino acids. V was trimmed by 0 bases and J by 7 bases, leaving 9 bases between them. Germline lookup yields CDR1 LNHDA and CDR2 SQIVND (reference sequence). As DNA, the CDR3 is TGTGCCAGTAGTATAGAGACTAGGGGTGGCTACACCTTC. Protein product: CASSIETRGGYTF.

The V call is TRBV18, the J call TRBJ2-5; TRBD1 is a possible D gene (6 bases). The CDR3 has 13 residues. Looked up from germline, CDR1 is KGHSH and CDR2 is LQKENI. Trimming shortened V by 5 bases and J by 5 bases, and 12 bases separated the two germline ends. CDR3 sequence reads: CASSATGGETQYF. DNA for the CDR3: TGTGCCAGCTCAGCGACAGGTGGCGAGACCCAGTACTTC.

The chain links TRBV2 to TRBJ2-2; D gene unclear. Between the trimmed V and J ends, which lost 4 bases and 7 bases, there was a span of 4 bases. The CDR3 has 11 amino acids. Germline CDR1 and CDR2: SNHLY and FYNNEI. CDR3 region: CASSANGELFF. CDR3 bases: TGTGCCAGCAGTGCTAACGGGGAGCTGTTTTTT.

This clone was counted only a few times. The V and J genes are TRBV6-5 and TRBJ1-1; 10 positions agree with TRBD1. Losses at the gene ends were 5 bases for V and 4 bases for J; bases not matched to a gene: 4. The germline CDR1 and CDR2 sequences are MNHEY and SVGAGI. CDR3 length: 14 residues. The CDR3 is CASSGQGVGTEAFF. DNA of the CDR3: TGTGCCAGCAGTGGACAGGGGGTTGGCACTGAAGCTTTCTTT.

This rearrangement joins TRBV18 to TRBJ2-7; 10 nucleotides match TRBD1. The CDR3 consists of 16 residues. Trimming removed 3 bases from V and 1 base from J; junction bases left unmatched: 6. CDR1 is KGHSH, CDR2 LQKENI, per germline. The CDR3 DNA is TGTGCCAGCTCACCCCCCGGACAGGGGGTTTCCTACGAGCAGTACTTC. Its translation: CASSPPGQGVSYEQYF. Looking up the rest from reference TRBV18 and TRBJ2-7 gives the full variable domain: NAGVMQNPRHLVRRRGQEARLRCSPMKGHSHVYWYRQLPEEGLKFMVYLQKENIIDESGMPKERFSAEFPKEGPSILRIQQVVRGDSAAYFCASSPPGQGVSYEQYFGPGTRLTVT.

The chain uses TRBV10-2 and TRBJ2-1; 8 bases align to TRBD1. Germline loops: CDR1 WSHSY, CDR2 SAAADI. The junction had 7 bases not matched to a gene; V was cut back by 5 bases and J by 7 bases. The CDR3 covers 14 residues. The CDR3 protein is CASSLDRVGNEQFF. The CDR3 coding sequence is TGCGCCAGCAGTTTGGACAGGGTAGGAAATGAGCAGTTCTTC.

As to this clone: The identical CDR3 is also encoded by other nucleotide sequences in the sample. The rearrangement links TRBV6-4 to TRBJ2-3; TRBD2 matches at 9 bases. V trimming: 0 bases; J trimming: 2 bases; junction bases outside the gene matches: 3. Germline values: CDR1 MRHNA, CDR2 SNTAGT. CDR3 size: 16 residues. CDR3 amino acids: CASSDSAGGSTDTQYF. DNA of the CDR3: TGTGCCAGCAGTGACTCAGCGGGGGGATCCACAGATACGCAGTATTTT.

This sequence joins TRBV7-2 and TRBJ2-7; 9 bases fit TRBD1. Trimming at V came to 5 bases and at J to 0 bases, leaving 5 bases not matched to a gene. The V gene's germline CDR1 is SGHTA and CDR2 FQGNSA. This CDR3 contains 15 residues. The CDR3: CASSPTGGGSYEQYF. As DNA, the CDR3 is TGTGCCAGCAGCCCGACAGGGGGGGGCTCCTACGAGCAGTACTTC. Supplemented by reference TRBV7-2 and TRBJ2-7, the full variable domain reads GAGVSQSPSNKVTEKGKDVELRCDPISGHTALYWYRQSLGQGLEFLIYFQGNSAPDKSGLPSDRFSAERTGGSVSTLTIQRTQQEDSAVYLCASSPTGGGSYEQYFGPGTRLTVT.

The chain uses TRBV9 and TRBJ1-2, with a weak D call TRBD1 (6 bases). The CDR3 has 15 amino acids. The ends were cut back, 0 bases at V and 1 base at J, with 10 bases in the middle. In germline, CDR1 is SGDLS, CDR2 YYNGEE. Here the CDR3 DNA reads TGTGCCAGCAGCGTAGAGCCAGGGGATAACTATGGCTACACCTTC. Translation: CASSVEPGDNYGYTF.

This clone was detected a few times. The rearrangement uses TRBV2 and TRBJ1-2; the D is unclear. The CDR3 consists of 15 residues. V was shortened by 4 bases and J by 5 bases, with 17 bases between the two germline ends. Germline lookup yields CDR1 SNHLY and CDR2 FYNNEI. The CDR3 sequence: CASSGPTTLLYGYTF. CDR3 DNA: TGTGCCAGCAGTGGTCCGACAACGCTTTTATATGGCTACACCTTC.

The V and J genes are TRBV6-5 and TRBJ2-2, with a tentative D call TRBD1 (6 bases). This CDR3 region has 16 residues. From germline, CDR1 is MNHEY and CDR2 SVGAGI. V shed 0 bases and J shed 2 bases, with 10 bases lying between them. In DNA, the CDR3 is TGTGCCAGCAGTTACTCGAACAGGGACAACACCGGGGAGCTGTTTTTT. Amino acids: CASSYSNRDNTGELFF.

This chain joins TRBV7-8 and TRBJ1-2; 8 positions agree with TRBD1. Germline values: CDR1 SGHVS, CDR2 FQNEAQ. With 0 bases clipped from V and 8 bases from J, the junction kept 8 bases outside the gene matches. The CDR3 consists of 15 residues. The CDR3 loop reads CASSLAWQGAEGYTF. For the CDR3, the DNA is TGTGCCAGCAGCTTAGCGTGGCAGGGGGCTGAAGGCTACACCTTC.

This chain uses TRBV7-9 with TRBJ2-2; D uncertain. Trimming removed 5 bases at V and 2 bases at J, with 3 bases between. This CDR3 has 12 residues. CDR1 and CDR2 from the germline V gene are SEHNR and FQNEAQ (reference sequence). The DNA of the CDR3 is TGTGCCAGCAGCCCAAACACCGGGGAGCTGTTTTTT. As protein: CASSPNTGELFF.

This clone showed up just a few times. The sample carries other DNA sequences with the same CDR3. This CDR3 is CASSQAAGGNTEAFF. The CDR3 DNA reads as TGTGCCAGCAGCCAAGCAGCAGGGGGAAACACTGAAGCTTTCTTT. This sequence joins TRBV14 and TRBJ1-1; the match to TRBD1 covers 7 bases. In germline, CDR1 is SGHDN, CDR2 FVKESK. The V gene end was trimmed by 1 base and the J gene end by 2 bases; junction bases not matched to a gene: 4. This CDR3 spans 15 amino acids.

This chain uses TRBV7-9 with TRBJ2-1, with D maybe TRBD2 (7 bases). This CDR3 region has 16 residues. V gave up 5 bases and J gave up 10 bases, with 24 bases separating them. Germline values: CDR1 SEHNR, CDR2 FQNEAQ (reference sequence). CDR3 coding DNA: TGTGCCAGCAGCCCCCAGGAGGGGGGGGCCGGAGCCGAGCAGTTCTTC. Its protein is CASSPQEGGAGAEQFF.

This sequence joins TRBV23-1 and TRBJ1-5; TRBD1 might be the D (6 bases). TRBV23-1 is known as an ORF, though its function is uncertain. V dropped 0 bases and J dropped 7 bases, with 7 bases sitting between them. The CDR3 spans 13 residues. The CDR3 coding sequence is TGCGCCAGCAGTCAATCAGGGGGACAGCCCCAGCATTTT. Amino acids: CASSQSGGQPQHF.

This chain joins TRBV12-5 and TRBJ1-3, with a tentative D call TRBD1 (6 bases). The V end was cut by 1 base, the J end by 2 bases, with 9 bases between. CDR1 is LGHNT and CDR2 is FRNRAP in the germline V gene. The CDR3 is 15 residues long. The CDR3 nucleotides are TGTGCTAGTGGTTTGGAGGCAGGGGCTGGAAACACCATATATTTT. Translated, it gives CASGLEAGAGNTIYF.

The V and J genes are TRBV4-2 and TRBJ2-3; 11 nucleotides match TRBD2. The CDR3 contains 16 residues. CDR1 and CDR2 (germline): LGHNA, YNFKEQ. The junction had 6 bases not matched to a gene; V was cut back by 3 bases and J by 4 bases. CDR3 residues: CASSQETSGESDTQYF. The CDR3 region has the DNA TGTGCCAGCAGCCAGGAGACTAGCGGGGAATCAGATACGCAGTATTTT.

The count of this clone is one. V and J are TRBV5-4 and TRBJ2-2; 7 nucleotides line up with TRBD2. The CDR3 covers 14 residues. Per germline, CDR1 SGHNT and CDR2 YYREEE (reference sequence). Trimming removed 0 bases from V and 6 bases from J; junction bases left unmatched: 2. The CDR3 sequence: CASSLVGGAGELFF. The CDR3 nucleotides are TGTGCCAGCAGCTTGGTTGGGGGGGCCGGGGAGCTGTTTTTT.

A word on this clone: One end of the junction fails to match germline, which may point to a read error. This CDR3 is also generated by other DNA sequences in the sample. The chain uses TRBV27 and TRBJ1-5; 8 bases are shared with TRBD1. This CDR3 is built from 15 residues. CDR1 is MNHEY, CDR2 SMNVEV, per germline (reference sequence). CDR3 DNA sequence: TGCGCCAGCAGTTTTGGACAGGGTTCATGGCAGCCCCAGCATTTT. Translation: CASSFGQGSWQPQHF.

This rearrangement joins TRBV5-4 to TRBJ2-7, with a possible D match to TRBD1 (5 bases). This CDR3 has 13 residues. V was cut by 4 bases and J by 3 bases, with 11 bases left in between. Germline V CDR1 and CDR2: SGHNT, YYREEE (reference sequence). Written as DNA, the CDR3 is TGTGCCAGCAGCCTGGGGCCTCGCTACGAGCAGTACTTC. It is translated as CASSLGPRYEQYF.

The chain employs TRBV4-3 and TRBJ2-5; D perhaps matches TRBD2 (6 bases). The CDR3 length is 15 residues. Germline values: CDR1 LGHNA, CDR2 YSLEER. V was cut by 0 bases and J by 5 bases, with 13 bases left in between. The CDR3 bases are TGCGCCAGCAGCCAAGATCGAGCGGGCCGGGAGACCCAGTACTTC. Translated, it gives CASSQDRAGRETQYF.

The V gene is TRBV29-1, the J gene TRBJ2-3; 15 nucleotides align to TRBD2. This CDR3 is built from 16 residues. V lost 6 bases, J lost 0 bases, and 4 bases stayed unmatched. CDR1 and CDR2 from the germline V gene are SQVTM and ANQGSEA. Here the CDR3 DNA reads TGCAGCGTCCTGGGGACTAGCGGGGGGAGCACAGATACGCAGTATTTT. It translates to CSVLGTSGGSTDTQYF.

The chain employs TRBV19 and TRBJ2-6; TRBD1 agrees at 7 bases. Looked up from germline, CDR1 is LNHDA and CDR2 is SQIVND (reference sequence). The trim removed 3 bases at V and 2 bases at J, leaving 4 bases unmatched. The CDR3 is made up of 16 amino acids. CDR3 sequence: CASSILQGTGANVLTF. DNA of the CDR3: TGTGCCAGTAGTATCCTACAGGGGACTGGGGCCAACGTCCTGACTTTC.

Regarding this clone: The junction and the germline gene differ at one end; a read error may be behind it. The chain carries TRBV5-1 and TRBJ1-3; a possible D gene is TRBD1 (5 bases). CDR1 is SGHRS and CDR2 is YFSETQ in the germline V gene. The CDR3 has 16 residues. The CDR3 DNA reads TGCGCCAGCAGCTTGGTGGGGGGAACCTCTGGAAGCACCATATATTTT. Translated: CASSLVGGTSGSTIYF. The whole variable domain, filled in from reference TRBV5-1 and TRBJ1-3, reads KAGVTQTPRYLIKTRGQQVTLSCSPISGHRSVSWYQQTPGQGLQFLFEYFSETQRNKGNFPGRFSGRQFSNSRSEMNVSTLELGDSALYLCASSLVGGTSGSTIYFGEGSWLTVV.

The V and J genes are TRBV4-1 and TRBJ1-3; 7 bases fit TRBD1. V gave up 8 bases and J gave up 8 bases; unmatched junction bases: 18. Germline V gives CDR1 MGHRA, CDR2 YSYEKL. The CDR3 is made up of 16 amino acids. The CDR3 DNA reads as TGCGCCAGCGGCCGAAGGACAGGAACGTTTGTGGACACCATATATTTT. Its translation: CASGRRTGTFVDTIYF.

This clone occurred once. The rearrangement links TRBV2 to TRBJ1-4; D is perhaps TRBD1 (5 bases). Germline CDR1 reads SNHLY; CDR2 reads FYNNEI. There are 14 residues in the CDR3. V shed 4 bases and J shed 8 bases, with 14 bases lying between them. The chain's CDR3 is CASSADIHPEKLFF. As DNA, the CDR3 is TGTGCCAGCAGTGCGGACATCCACCCGGAAAAACTGTTTTTT.

V usage is TRBV4-2 and J usage is TRBJ2-3, with TRBD2 matching 14 bases. With V trimmed by 4 bases and J by 5 bases, 8 bases remained unmatched. The germline V gene encodes CDR1 LGHNA and CDR2 YNFKEQ. The CDR3 length is 17 residues. CDR3 sequence: CASSRRKTSGGGDTQYF. In DNA form, the CDR3 reads TGTGCCAGCAGCCGACGAAAGACTAGCGGGGGGGGAGATACGCAGTATTTT.

The chain combines TRBV5-4 with TRBJ2-2; D may be TRBD1 (5 bases). The CDR3 loop spans 15 amino acids. The ends were cut back, 6 bases at V and 6 bases at J, with 18 bases in the middle. The germline V gene encodes CDR1 SGHNT and CDR2 YYREEE (reference sequence). The CDR3 region has the DNA TGTGCCAGCACTCCTTCACAGGCTGTCCCCGGGGAGCTGTTTTTT. It translates to CASTPSQAVPGELFF.